In its sample, the clone carrying this T cell receptor beta chain was seen a few times. The antigen is unknown. This sample is drawn from a study of T cell repertoires in cytomegalovirus infection. The overall study: HLA-C-restricted CMV epitopes, recently identified, and well-studied HLA-B-restricted ones were used by the study. General study results and limits: In two of eight donors, the top clonotype was HLA-C-restricted CMV-specific.

TCRdb ran MiXCR on the reads and lists one entry per CDR3 protein. Here the sample spans 150,000 or so distinct CDR3 sequences, 32% being singletons. CDR1 and CDR2 (germline): MNHEY, SMNVEV (reference sequence). The V and J ends lost 4 bases and 4 bases, in that order; junction bases with no gene match: 3. The CDR3 totals 13 residues. The rearrangement uses TRBV27 and TRBJ1-1; 7 nucleotides match TRBD1. This receptor was identified in a human donor in good health (CMV status not recorded). Some clones in this sample may be carry-over from other donors' samples. The specimen was CD8+ T cells from cultured PBMCs, collected from culture after CMV antigen stimulation. The DNA of the CDR3 is TGTGCCAGCAGTTCAGGGGGGTTCACTGAAGCTTTCTTT. This gives the protein CASSSGGFTEAFF.